This T cell receptor beta chain was identified in a study of human T cells and chemical hapten exposure. Study-level points and caveats: The study found that DPC sensitization did not change TCRs above 1 in 1000 frequency. With patch test score, the counts of PT1 expanded TCRs showed a positive correlation.

About this clonotype itself: What it binds is not known.

The CDR3 length is 15 residues. V shed 5 bases and J 7 bases; nucleotides not matched to a gene: 7. Germline CDR1 is LGHDT and CDR2 is YNNKEL (reference sequence). A single record per CDR3 protein comes from TCRdb applying MiXCR to the RACE reads. The sample has 84,000 or so distinct CDR3 sequences; roughly a tenth are singletons. Documented time point: patch test 1, 2 weeks after DPC sensitization. Noted treatment: therapeutic diphenylcyclopropenone sensitization with weekly scalp DPC. The receptor was derived from a middle-aged man with alopecia areata. Some clones in this sample may be carry-over from other donors' samples. Sequencing was performed on whole blood, taken in connection with sensitization to the hapten diphenylcyclopropenone (DPC). J is TRBJ2-5 and V is TRBV3-1; 13 bases map to TRBD2. The CDR3 spells CASSTRGLAGVTQYF. In DNA form, the CDR3 reads TGTGCCAGCAGCACCCGCGGACTAGCGGGAGTGACCCAGTACTTC.